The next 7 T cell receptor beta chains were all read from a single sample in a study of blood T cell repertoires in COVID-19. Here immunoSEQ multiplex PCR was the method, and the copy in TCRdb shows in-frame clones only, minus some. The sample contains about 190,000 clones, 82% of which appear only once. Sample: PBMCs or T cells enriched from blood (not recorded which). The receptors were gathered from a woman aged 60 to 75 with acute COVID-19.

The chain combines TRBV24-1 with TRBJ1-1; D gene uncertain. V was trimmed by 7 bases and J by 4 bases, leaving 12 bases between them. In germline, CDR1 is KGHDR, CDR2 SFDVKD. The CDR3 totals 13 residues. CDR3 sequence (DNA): TGTGCCACCAGCAGACCCGGCGGCACTGAAGCTTTCTTT. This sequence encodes CATSRPGGTEAFF.

The CDR3 sequence: CASSSGRTSTYEQYF. The CDR3 nucleotides read TGTGCCAGCAGCTCCGGGAGGACTAGCACCTACGAGCAGTACTTC. The chain is built from TRBV11-2 and TRBJ2-7; 8 bases are a match to TRBD2. This CDR3 is 15 amino acids long. V was pared by 4 bases and J by 2 bases, with 7 bases of the junction left unmatched. Germline values: CDR1 SGHAT, CDR2 FQNNGV.

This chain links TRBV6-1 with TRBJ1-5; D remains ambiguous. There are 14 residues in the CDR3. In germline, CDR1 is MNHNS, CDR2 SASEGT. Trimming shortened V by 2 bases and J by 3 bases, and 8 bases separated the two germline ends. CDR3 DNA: TGTGCCAGCAGTGAATCGGCGGTCAATCAGCCCCAGCATTTT. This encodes CASSESAVNQPQHF.

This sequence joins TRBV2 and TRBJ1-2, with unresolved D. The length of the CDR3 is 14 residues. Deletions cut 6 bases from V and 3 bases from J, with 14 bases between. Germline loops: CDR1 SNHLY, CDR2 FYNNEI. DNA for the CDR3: TGTGCCAGCAGCGCAGGCGTACAAGACTATGGCTACACCTTC. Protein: CASSAGVQDYGYTF.

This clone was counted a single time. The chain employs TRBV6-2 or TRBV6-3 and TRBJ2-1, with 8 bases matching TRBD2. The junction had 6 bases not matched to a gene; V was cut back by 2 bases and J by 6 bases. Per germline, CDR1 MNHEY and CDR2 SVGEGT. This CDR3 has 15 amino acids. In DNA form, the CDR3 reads TGTGCCAGCAGTTACGCCGGACTAGCTAGCAATGAGCAGTTCTTC. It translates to CASSYAGLASNEQFF.

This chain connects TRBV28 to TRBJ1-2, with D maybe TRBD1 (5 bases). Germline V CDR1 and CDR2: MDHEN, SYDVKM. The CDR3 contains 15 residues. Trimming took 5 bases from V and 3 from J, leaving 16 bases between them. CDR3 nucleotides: TGTGCCAGCAGTCGTCCCAGGGTCCCCTACTATGGCTACACCTTC. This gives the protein CASSRPRVPYYGYTF.

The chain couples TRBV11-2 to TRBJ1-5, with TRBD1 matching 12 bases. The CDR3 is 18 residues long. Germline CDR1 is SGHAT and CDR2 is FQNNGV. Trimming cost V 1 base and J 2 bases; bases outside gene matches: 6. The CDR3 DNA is TGTGCCAGCAGCTTAGGGGACAGGGGGCCACGAGGCAATCAGCCCCAGCATTTT. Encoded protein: CASSLGDRGPRGNQPQHF. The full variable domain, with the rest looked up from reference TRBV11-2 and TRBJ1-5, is EAGVAQSPRYKIIEKRQSVAFWCNPISGHATLYWYQQILGQGPKLLIQFQNNGVVDDSQLPKDRFSAERLKGVDSTLKIQPAKLEDSAVYLCASSLGDRGPRGNQPQHFGDGTRLSIL.